Listed here are 13 T cell receptor beta chains from one sample, sequenced in a study of T cells after somatic rescue of genetic block. TCRdb keeps only in-frame clones here, not all; method: immunoSEQ multiplex PCR. The top ten clones hold 1.6% of a sample with approximately 100,000 clones, 85% to 90% of them seen once. The sequencing input was peripheral blood mononuclear cells (PBMCs). The receptor set was obtained from a woman younger than 30.

This sequence joins TRBV28 and TRBJ1-1, with D hard to call. Germline V gives CDR1 MDHEN, CDR2 SYDVKM. This CDR3 has 12 amino acids. Trimming removed 4 bases from V and 9 bases from J, with 12 bases in between. The CDR3 nucleotides read TGTGCCAGCAGTTCCCGGCCTCTACAAGCTTTCTTT. Its translation is CASSSRPLQAFF.

V and J are TRBV7-2 and TRBJ2-1; no definite D call. Deletions cut 8 bases from V and 7 bases from J, with 15 bases between. In germline, CDR1 is SGHTA, CDR2 FQGNSA. The CDR3 is 13 residues long. The chain's CDR3 is CASAKSSLNEQFF. For the CDR3, the DNA is TGTGCCAGCGCGAAATCATCCCTAAATGAGCAGTTCTTC.

This clone was counted once. The chain combines TRBV29-1 with TRBJ2-1, with TRBD2 identical over 9 bases. Per germline, CDR1 SQVTM and CDR2 ANQGSEA. Trimming at V came to 6 bases and at J to 7 bases, leaving 7 bases not matched to a gene. The CDR3 has 13 residues. The CDR3: CSVLSGRLNEQFF. As DNA, the CDR3 is TGCAGCGTCTTAAGCGGGAGGCTTAATGAGCAGTTCTTC.

This rearrangement joins TRBV7-8 to TRBJ2-3; possible D gene TRBD1, 8 bases. Trimming stripped 1 base from V and 4 bases from J, with 24 bases between. The germline gives CDR1 SGHVS, CDR2 FQNEAQ. CDR3 length: 19 amino acids. DNA for the CDR3: TGTGCCAGCAGCTTAGATCCAGTGTCGGACAGGGAGGGCGCAGATACGCAGTATTTT. Translating it yields CASSLDPVSDREGADTQYF. Full variable domain (missing parts from reference TRBV7-8 and TRBJ2-3): GAGVSQSPRYKVAKRGQDVALRCDPISGHVSLFWYQQALGQGPEFLTYFQNEAQLDKSGLPSDRFFAERPEGSVSTLKIQRTQQEDSAVYLCASSLDPVSDREGADTQYFGPGTRLTVL.

Here the CDR3 DNA reads TGCGCCAGCAGCCCCCCGACGGGGGGGGAGACCCAGTACTTC. This encodes CASSPPTGGETQYF. V gene TRBV5-1 combines with J gene TRBJ2-5; 8 bases are shared with TRBD2. The J segment lost 5 bases and the V segment lost 4 bases, leaving 7 bases of the junction unmatched. Germline V CDR1 and CDR2: SGHRS, YFSETQ. This CDR3 comprises 14 residues.

This chain connects TRBV7-3 to TRBJ2-1; the D gene is possibly TRBD2 (6 bases). CDR1 and CDR2 from the germline V gene are SGHTA and FQGTGA. Trimming took off 4 bases at V and 12 bases at J, with 16 bases between the two ends. The CDR3 has 13 residues. The CDR3: CASSSQADYVQFF. In DNA form, the CDR3 reads TGTGCCAGCAGCTCTCAAGCGGACTACGTGCAGTTCTTC.

This sequence joins TRBV5-4 and TRBJ1-4; a possible D gene is TRBD1 (5 bases). The germline gives CDR1 SGHNT, CDR2 YYREEE (reference sequence). Between the trimmed V and J ends, which lost 3 bases and 2 bases, there was a span of 11 bases. The CDR3 runs to 15 residues. This chain's CDR3 is CASSYGGDTNEKLFF. CDR3 nucleotides: TGTGCCAGCAGCTATGGTGGGGACACTAATGAAAAACTGTTTTTT.

This sequence joins TRBV7-9 and TRBJ1-2; D unresolved. This CDR3 is 15 amino acids long. Germline V gene data show CDR1 as SEHNR and CDR2 as FQNEAQ (reference sequence). Trimming took 1 base from V and 0 from J, leaving 9 bases between them. The CDR3 region is CASSLGLTTNYGYTF. CDR3 DNA sequence: TGTGCCAGCAGCTTAGGGCTCACAACTAACTATGGCTACACCTTC.

CDR3 sequence: CASSLASQPQHF. In DNA, the CDR3 is TGTGCCAGCAGCTTAGCCTCCCAGCCCCAGCATTTT. The chain employs TRBV7-9 and TRBJ1-5; unclear D gene. Per the germline V gene, CDR1 is SEHNR and CDR2 is FQNEAQ (reference sequence). Trimming left V 0 bases short and J 7 bases short, with 4 bases between. The length of the CDR3 is 12 residues.

The genes are TRBV5-1 and TRBJ1-5, with D possibly TRBD1 on 5 matching bases. Germline-derived CDR1 and CDR2 are SGHRS and YFSETQ. The CDR3 consists of 15 residues. Deletions cut 4 bases from V and 2 bases from J, with 13 bases between. This chain's CDR3 is CASSPTGVGNQPQHF. As DNA, the CDR3 is TGCGCCAGCAGCCCCACGGGGGTCGGCAATCAGCCCCAGCATTTT.

In its sample, this clone was seen a few times. V gene TRBV28 combines with J gene TRBJ1-2; D is uncertain. This CDR3 spans 10 amino acids. The V gene's germline CDR1 is MDHEN and CDR2 SYDVKM. Trimming left V 6 bases short and J 7 bases short, with 6 bases between. CDR3 amino acids: CASRDSGYTF. The CDR3 nucleotides are TGTGCCAGCAGGGATTCTGGCTACACCTTC.

The DNA for the CDR3 is TGTGCCAGCAGCCGTAGGGTGGCGGGACAAATCTACGAGCAGTACTTC. This translates into CASSRRVAGQIYEQYF. The chain joins TRBV7-8 to TRBJ2-7; D possibly uses TRBD1 or TRBD2 (6 bases each). Trimming pared 5 bases from V and 3 bases from J, leaving 20 bases between. The germline V gene has CDR1 SGHVS and CDR2 FQNEAQ. The CDR3 loop spans 16 amino acids. Using reference TRBV7-8 and TRBJ2-7 for the parts outside the CDR3, the full variable domain is GAGVSQSPRYKVAKRGQDVALRCDPISGHVSLFWYQQALGQGPEFLTYFQNEAQLDKSGLPSDRFFAERPEGSVSTLKIQRTQQEDSAVYLCASSRRVAGQIYEQYFGPGTRLTVT.

The chain joins TRBV28 to TRBJ2-1; 10 bases agree with TRBD2. With V trimmed by 8 bases and J by 4 bases, 11 bases remained unmatched. This CDR3 contains 16 residues. Germline CDR1 is MDHEN and CDR2 is SYDVKM. As DNA, the CDR3 is TGTGCCAGCCTTGCACGGACTAGCGGATTGTACAATGAGCAGTTCTTC. It specifies CASLARTSGLYNEQFF. The full variable domain, rest sourced from reference TRBV28 and TRBJ2-1, is DVKVTQSSRYLVKRTGEKVFLECVQDMDHENMFWYRQDPGLGLRLIYFSYDVKMKEKGDIPEGYSVSREKKERFSLILESASTNQTSMYLCASLARTSGLYNEQFFGPGTRLTVL.